The 24 T cell receptor beta chains listed next were all sequenced from one sample in a study of T cell repertoires in cytomegalovirus infection. Their antigens remain unidentified. MiXCR, run by TCRdb on the reads, gives a single entry per CDR3 protein. The repertoire includes some 500,000 distinct CDR3 sequences, about 39% of them detected once, and about half sits in the top ten. Sequenced material: cultured PBMCs, taken from culture after CMV antigen stimulation. The receptors were sampled from a human donor in good health (CMV status not recorded). Some clones in this sample may be carry-over from other donors' samples.

This clonotype was counted a few times. The gene calls are TRBV10-3 and TRBJ2-5; D possibly corresponds to TRBD2 (6 bases). This CDR3 spans 13 amino acids. Trimming stripped 6 bases from V and 1 base from J, with 9 bases between. Looked up from germline, CDR1 is ENHRY and CDR2 is SYGVKD. The CDR3 is CAIRGDSQETQYF. The CDR3 region has the DNA TGTGCCATCAGAGGGGACTCCCAAGAGACCCAGTACTTC.

The J gene is TRBJ2-1, the V gene TRBV12-3 or TRBV12-4; 10 nucleotides align to TRBD2. The CDR3 is 16 residues long. The junction had 10 bases not matched to a gene; V was cut back by 3 bases and J by 8 bases. The CDR3 coding sequence is TGTGCCAGCAGTTTTAGGGCGGGACTAGCGAAGGATGAGCAGTTCTTC. Protein: CASSFRAGLAKDEQFF.

The chain is built from TRBV5-1 and TRBJ1-6; the match to TRBD1 covers 7 bases. V lost 4 bases to trimming and J lost 12 bases; unmatched junction nucleotides: 16. The CDR3 contains 16 residues. Germline assignment: CDR1 SGHRS and CDR2 YFSETQ. The DNA of the CDR3 is TGCGCCAGCAGCCCCGGGACAGAGGGATCAATTCGACCCCTCCACTTT. It codes for CASSPGTEGSIRPLHF.

The J gene is TRBJ2-5, the V gene TRBV20-1; the D is unclear. Trimming pared 1 base from V and 0 bases from J, leaving 6 bases between. CDR3 length equals 13 residues. The V gene's germline CDR1 is DFQATT and CDR2 SNEGSKA (reference sequence). This CDR3 reads CSARVKNQETQYF. In DNA form, the CDR3 reads TGCAGTGCTAGAGTAAAGAACCAAGAGACCCAGTACTTC.

This chain connects TRBV6-1 to TRBJ1-1; D ambiguous. V was shortened by 2 bases and J by 5 bases, with 15 bases between the two germline ends. Per germline, CDR1 MNHNS and CDR2 SASEGT. The CDR3 spans 15 residues. CDR3: CASSELGSLGTEAFF. DNA for the CDR3: TGTGCCAGCAGTGAACTCGGGAGCCTGGGGACTGAAGCTTTCTTT.

This rearrangement joins TRBV7-2 to TRBJ2-5, with 11 bases identical to TRBD2. The CDR3 is 17 amino acids. Per germline, CDR1 SGHTA and CDR2 FQGNSA. V shed 5 bases, J shed 4 bases, and the junction held 12 bases outside the gene matches. The CDR3 spells CASSRSGGARSVETQYF. DNA of the CDR3: TGTGCCAGCAGCCGTAGCGGGGGGGCCAGGTCGGTAGAGACCCAGTACTTC.

The J gene is TRBJ1-1, the V gene TRBV11-2; no clear D. Between the trimmed V and J ends, which lost 8 bases and 2 bases, there was a span of 15 bases. The V gene's germline CDR1 is SGHAT and CDR2 FQNNGV. This CDR3 contains 14 residues. CDR3 DNA sequence: TGTGCCAGCGACCTACACGGTGATAACACTGAAGCTTTCTTT. Protein: CASDLHGDNTEAFF. The whole variable domain, remainder taken from reference TRBV11-2 and TRBJ1-1, is EAGVAQSPRYKIIEKRQSVAFWCNPISGHATLYWYQQILGQGPKLLIQFQNNGVVDDSQLPKDRFSAERLKGVDSTLKIQPAKLEDSAVYLCASDLHGDNTEAFFGQGTRLTVV.

The chain recombines TRBV20-1 with TRBJ1-1, with D unresolved. V lost 6 bases to trimming and J lost 3 bases, with 14 bases between them. Germline CDR1 and CDR2: DFQATT and SNEGSKA (reference sequence). This CDR3 comprises 13 residues. For the CDR3, the DNA is TGCAGTGCCCCAAAAGGGTTGGACACTGAAGCTTTCTTT. This sequence encodes CSAPKGLDTEAFF.

This clonotype was observed a few times. J is TRBJ1-5 and V is TRBV28; D gene ambiguous. CDR3 size: 16 residues. The ends were cut back, 7 bases at V and 0 bases at J, with 16 bases in the middle. Germline V gives CDR1 MDHEN, CDR2 SYDVKM. The CDR3 coding sequence is TGTGCCAGCACCCCCCGGGGTTTTTATAGCAATCAGCCCCAGCATTTT. It translates to CASTPRGFYSNQPQHF.

The V gene is TRBV4-3, the J gene TRBJ1-4, with TRBD1 as a possible D gene (5 bases). CDR3 length: 13 amino acids. Germline CDR1 reads LGHNA; CDR2 reads YSLEER. The ends were cut back, 8 bases at V and 6 bases at J, with 13 bases in the middle. This CDR3 reads CASAGDVDEKLFF. DNA of the CDR3: TGCGCCAGCGCCGGGGACGTGGATGAAAAACTGTTTTTT.

The V call is TRBV20-1, the J call TRBJ1-3, with D unclear. The CDR3 contains 15 residues. The germline CDR1 and CDR2 sequences are DFQATT and SNEGSKA (reference sequence). The germline V and J ends were trimmed by 6 bases and 0 bases, with 15 bases remaining between them. The CDR3 here is CSASTDSHSGNTIYF. The CDR3, as DNA: TGCAGTGCGTCGACGGATTCACACTCTGGAAACACCATATATTTT.

The rearrangement joins TRBV10-3 to TRBJ2-5; TRBD1 agrees at 7 bases. CDR3 length: 12 amino acids. With V trimmed by 9 bases and J by 5 bases, 6 bases remained unmatched. The germline gives CDR1 ENHRY, CDR2 SYGVKD. The CDR3 is CAMGTRGETQYF. The CDR3 region has the DNA TGTGCCATGGGGACCAGGGGGGAGACCCAGTACTTC.

The chain uses TRBV20-1 and TRBJ1-5; the D gene is possibly TRBD1 (5 bases). Germline V lookup: CDR1 DFQATT, CDR2 SNEGSKA (reference sequence). The CDR3 is 12 residues long. V lost 5 bases and J 5 bases, leaving 10 bases between the germline ends. This chain's CDR3 is CSASGTDQPQHF. CDR3 bases: TGCAGTGCTTCAGGGACCGATCAGCCCCAGCATTTT.

This clonotype has only a few counts. The chain has TRBV19 and TRBJ2-2, with D tentatively TRBD2 (5 bases). Trimming shortened V by 1 base and J by 6 bases, and 12 bases separated the two germline ends. This CDR3 spans 15 amino acids. Per the germline V gene, CDR1 is LNHDA and CDR2 is SQIVND (reference sequence). CDR3 amino acids: CASSIVSGSPGELFF. DNA for the CDR3: TGTGCCAGTAGTATAGTATCGGGGAGTCCCGGGGAGCTGTTTTTT.

The rearrangement uses TRBV6-2 or TRBV6-3 and TRBJ1-1; D is undetermined. Germline-derived CDR1 and CDR2 are MNHEY and SVGEGT. The V and J ends lost 7 bases and 1 base respectively, with 13 bases between them. The CDR3 spans 14 residues. Here the CDR3 reads CASNLESGNTEAFF. The DNA for the CDR3 is TGTGCCAGCAACCTTGAATCAGGGAACACTGAAGCTTTCTTT.

There are many counts of this clonotype. This chain uses TRBV11-2 with TRBJ2-1; the match to TRBD2 covers 7 bases. This CDR3 comprises 16 residues. Germline values: CDR1 SGHAT, CDR2 FQNNGV. V was pared by 3 bases and J by 7 bases, with 12 bases of the junction left unmatched. The CDR3 spells CASSFLGGRAANEQFF. The CDR3 region has the DNA TGTGCCAGCAGCTTCCTCGGGGGGAGGGCCGCGAATGAGCAGTTCTTC.

The CDR3: CAWSPGTGFTEAFF. The CDR3 nucleotides read TGTGCCTGGAGCCCCGGGACAGGGTTTACTGAAGCTTTCTTT. V usage is TRBV30 and J usage is TRBJ1-1; 9 nucleotides line up with TRBD1. Germline loops: CDR1 GTSNPN, CDR2 SVGIG (reference sequence). The CDR3 is 14 amino acids. After removal of 3 bases from V and 5 bases from J, the junction contained 7 bases not matched to a gene.

This clonotype is a singleton in its sample. This chain joins TRBV10-3 and TRBJ2-7; D not certain. CDR1 is ENHRY and CDR2 is SYGVKD in the germline V gene. Trimming removed 5 bases at V and 2 bases at J, with 10 bases between. This CDR3 spans 13 amino acids. For the CDR3, the DNA is TGTGCCATCAGTACGGGTGGTACCTACGAGCAGTACTTC. This sequence encodes CAISTGGTYEQYF.

This clonotype turned up a few times. The gene calls are TRBV12-3 or TRBV12-4 and TRBJ1-1; D is unclear. This CDR3 is built from 12 residues. Trimming cost V 6 bases and J 5 bases, with 10 bases left between them. CDR3 in DNA: TGTGCCAGCAGCATAGAGGGAACTGAAGCTTTCTTT. Its translation is CASSIEGTEAFF.

The chain uses TRBV6-1 and TRBJ2-1; D not resolved. V was trimmed by 5 bases and J by 3 bases, leaving 11 bases between them. The CDR3 is made up of 14 amino acids. The germline CDR1 and CDR2 sequences are MNHNS and SASEGT. The CDR3 DNA sequence: TGTGCCAGCAGTTATTCGGACGACTACAATGAGCAGTTCTTC. This gives the protein CASSYSDDYNEQFF.

Comments on this clonotype: One end of the junction fails to match germline, which may point to a read error. In DNA, the CDR3 is TGTGCCAGCAGCCAAGATCTGGGGGAGCAGTTCTTC. This encodes CASSQDLGEQFF. The chain joins TRBV4-1 to TRBJ2-1, with D uncertain. CDR1 and CDR2 (germline): MGHRA, YSYEKL. This CDR3 spans 12 amino acids.

This clonotype has at least ten counts. The chain is built from TRBV7-2 and TRBJ2-3; 7 nucleotides line up with TRBD1. Trimming removed 3 bases from V and 2 bases from J; junction bases left unmatched: 5. This CDR3 is built from 15 residues. The germline CDR1 and CDR2 sequences are SGHTA and FQGNSA. As DNA, the CDR3 is TGTGCCAGCAGCTTGACGACAGGGTTCACAGATACGCAGTATTTT. This translates into CASSLTTGFTDTQYF.

The table lists this clonotype with a few counts. This chain connects TRBV7-2 to TRBJ1-5; no definite D call. The CDR3 has 14 residues. V was shortened by 1 base and J by 6 bases, with 10 bases between the two germline ends. CDR1 is SGHTA and CDR2 is FQGNSA in the germline V gene. CDR3 nucleotide sequence: TGTGCCAGCAGCTTAGTCCAGGTCCGTCAGCCCCAGCATTTT. This codes for CASSLVQVRQPQHF.

The chain carries TRBV7-9 and TRBJ2-1; D not certain. This CDR3 is 16 amino acids long. Germline loops: CDR1 SEHNR, CDR2 FQNEAQ (reference sequence). Trimming took off 3 bases at V and 0 bases at J, with 12 bases between the two ends. This CDR3 reads CASSFPSGSSYNEQFF. The CDR3 coding sequence is TGTGCCAGCAGCTTCCCTTCGGGTAGCTCCTACAATGAGCAGTTCTTC.